This TCR beta chain emerged from a study of cytomegalovirus exposure and HLA in healthy donors. Study results and limitations: In terms of immune exposure information, only CMV serostatus was available.

Details on this clone: Its specificity is not known.

CDR3 length: 17 amino acids. Germline V gene data show CDR1 as MDHEN and CDR2 as SYDVKM. Trimming took 6 bases from V and 2 from J, leaving 20 bases between them. PCR amplification relied on 60 Vbeta primers (plus 13 Jbeta primers). The repertoire was sequenced with immunoSEQ multiplex PCR; TCRdb's copy has only in-frame clones and lacks some. The sample includes more than 150,000 clones, approximately 84% of them seen just once. Input material: PBMCs. This TCR was recovered from a woman between 18 and 29 years old in good health and CMV-seronegative. J is TRBJ1-5 and V is TRBV28; perhaps TRBD1 as D (6 bases). DNA of the CDR3: TGTGCCAGCAGGGCAAGGACAGCCGCGAAGGGCAATCAGCCCCAGCATTTT. This codes for CASRARTAAKGNQPQHF.